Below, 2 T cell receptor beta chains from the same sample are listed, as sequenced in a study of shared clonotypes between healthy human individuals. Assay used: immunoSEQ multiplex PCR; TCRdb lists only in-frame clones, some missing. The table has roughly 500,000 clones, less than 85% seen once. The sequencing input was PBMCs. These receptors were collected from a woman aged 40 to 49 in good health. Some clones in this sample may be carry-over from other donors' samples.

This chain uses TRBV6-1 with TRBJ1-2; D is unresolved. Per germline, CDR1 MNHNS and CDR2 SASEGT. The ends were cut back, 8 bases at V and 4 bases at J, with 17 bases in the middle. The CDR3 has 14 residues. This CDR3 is CASENQVPPYGYTF. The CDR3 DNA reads TGTGCCAGCGAAAATCAGGTGCCCCCCTATGGCTACACCTTC.

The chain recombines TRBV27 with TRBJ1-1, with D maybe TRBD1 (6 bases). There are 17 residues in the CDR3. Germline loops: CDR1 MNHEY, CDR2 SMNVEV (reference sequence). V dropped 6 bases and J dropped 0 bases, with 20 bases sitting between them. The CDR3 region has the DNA TGTGCCAGCAGACGGGACAAGGCAGTTAGTTTGAACACTGAAGCTTTCTTT. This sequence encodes CASRRDKAVSLNTEAFF.